A selection of T cell receptor beta chains follows, all from one sample in a study of a mutant IDH1 vaccine in newly diagnosed glioma. Their recognized antigens are unknown. The method was immunoSEQ multiplex PCR; TCRdb's version includes in-frame clones alone and lacks a portion of them. Found here are roughly 56,000 clones, approximately 71% of them singletons; the top ten hold 5% to 6.5%. Sequenced material: PBMCs, taken from a glioma patient whose treatment included an IDH1 peptide vaccine. The source of these receptors is a man between 50 and 59 years old with glioma. Each CDR3 is given with its conserved first and last residue. A D gene is named only where the DNA matches it firmly. Size tells how often a clone was seen (once, few, many) or the class of an expanded clone, and some rows leave it out.

>.|TRBV4-1|TRBJ1-1|once
CASSLLVGGDEAFF
TGCGCCAGCAGCCTTCTAGTAGGCGGGGATGAAGCTTTCTTT
>TRBD1|TRBV30|TRBJ2-7|.
CAWAAGTGGFEQYF
TGTGCCTGGGCCGCCGGGACAGGGGGTTTCGAGCAGTACTTC
>.|TRBV7-2|TRBJ2-5|.
CASSSRRGRETQYF
TGTGCCAGCAGCTCACGGAGGGGGCGGGAGACCCAGTACTTC
>TRBD1|TRBV18|TRBJ2-1|.
CASSPPPGGRINEQFF
TGTGCCAGCTCACCTCCGCCAGGGGGCAGAATCAATGAGCAGTTCTTC
>TRBD2|TRBV15|TRBJ2-3|.
CATSRDSGGVTDTQYF
TGTGCCACCAGCAGAGATAGCGGGGGGGTAACAGATACGCAGTATTTT
>.|TRBV7-2|TRBJ1-1|.
CASSLAGEAFF
TGTGCCAGCAGCTTGGCCGGGGAAGCTTTCTTT
>.|TRBV5-1|TRBJ2-4|.
CASSQDSSRNIQYF
TGCGCCAGCAGCCAAGACAGTTCCCGAAACATTCAGTACTTC
>.|TRBV18|TRBJ2-6|.
CASSLEAGGLGGANVLTF
TGTGCCAGCTCTCTAGAGGCAGGCGGACTTGGGGGGGCCAACGTCCTGACTTTC
>TRBD1|TRBV2|TRBJ1-3|.
CASSVTGNGNTIYF
TGTGCCAGCAGTGTGACAGGGAATGGAAACACCATATATTTT
>.|TRBV6-5|TRBJ2-5|.
CASSYSNSQETQYF
TGTGCCAGCAGTTACTCGAACAGCCAAGAGACCCAGTACTTC
>.|TRBV30|TRBJ2-2|.
CASGAQGVLSGELFF
TGTGCCTCGGGGGCACAGGGAGTATTGTCCGGGGAGCTGTTTTTT
>TRBD1|TRBV6-4|TRBJ2-3|.
CASSDSTGGADTQYF
TGTGCCAGCAGTGACTCGACAGGGGGCGCAGATACGCAGTATTTT
>TRBD1|TRBV5-6|TRBJ1-2|few
CASSNTGGDYGYTF
TGTGCCAGCAGCAATACAGGGGGAGACTATGGCTACACCTTC
>TRBD1|TRBV25-1|TRBJ2-2|.
CASSNLRNRGTNTGELFF
TGTGCCAGCAGTAACCTGCGAAACAGGGGAACAAACACCGGGGAGCTGTTTTTT
>TRBD1|TRBV9|TRBJ2-7|.
CASSVRDSPYEQYF
TGTGCCAGCAGCGTCCGGGACAGCCCCTACGAGCAGTACTTC
>.|TRBV30|TRBJ1-2|.
CAWSSSWFYGYTF
TGTGCCTGGAGTTCTTCGTGGTTCTATGGCTACACCTTC
>TRBD1|TRBV5-4|TRBJ1-2|.
CASSPAGTGIDGYTF
TGTGCCAGCAGCCCTGCCGGGACAGGGATCGATGGCTACACCTTC
>.|TRBV27|TRBJ1-5|.
CASSLEGSNQPQHF
TGTGCCAGCAGTCTGGAGGGGAGCAATCAGCCCCAGCATTTT
>.|TRBV7-8|TRBJ2-3|.
CASSPATDTQYF
TGTGCCAGCAGCCCCGCTACAGATACGCAGTATTTT
>.|TRBV9|TRBJ1-1|.
CASSIDGYTEAFF
TGTGCCAGCAGCATAGACGGATACACTGAAGCTTTCTTT
>TRBD1|TRBV19|TRBJ2-7|once
CASSTRTGRHYEQYF
TGTGCCAGTAGTACCCGGACAGGGCGACACTACGAGCAGTACTTC
>.|TRBV4-2|TRBJ1-3|.
CASSPTEGGRSGNTIYF
TGTGCCAGCAGCCCAACGGAGGGGGGTCGGTCTGGAAACACCATATATTTT
>.|TRBV30|TRBJ1-4|.
CAWTPGDEKLFF
TGTGCCTGGACCCCGGGTGATGAAAAACTGTTTTTT
>.|TRBV2|TRBJ2-1|many
CASKPNLLSSYNEQFF
TGTGCCAGCAAGCCCAACCTCCTAAGCTCCTACAATGAGCAGTTCTTC
>TRBD1|TRBV5-1|TRBJ1-1|.
CASSSPTGSTEAFF
TGCGCCAGCAGCTCACCGACAGGGAGTACTGAAGCTTTCTTT
>TRBD1|TRBV18|TRBJ1-5|.
CASSPGQHNQPQHF
TGTGCCAGCTCGCCGGGACAGCACAATCAGCCCCAGCATTTT
>.|TRBV21-1|TRBJ1-5|.
CASSKKRGHLGDSNQPQHF
TGTGCCAGCAGCAAGAAAAGGGGACACTTAGGGGATAGCAATCAGCCCCAGCATTTT